This is a list of T cell receptor beta chains from one sample in a study of T cell repertoires in cytomegalovirus infection. For these TCRs, the target antigens are not known. From the reads, TCRdb called clonotypes with MiXCR, one entry per CDR3 protein. Altogether 570,000 or so distinct CDR3 sequences are present, 40% being singletons, with the ten largest covering 48%. The sequences come from cultured PBMCs, collected from culture after CMV antigen stimulation. These receptors originate from a human donor in good health (CMV status not recorded). Some clones in this sample may be carry-over from other donors' samples. The CDR3 runs from the conserved cysteine through the conserved F or W. The order of the fields is J gene, V gene, clone size, D gene, CDR3 protein. D genes are given only for firm matches. Some rows mark clone size as missing; the rest say once, few, many or name a class of expanded clone.

j_gene: TRBJ2-7
v_gene: TRBV7-2
abundance: many
d_gene: -
CDR3aa: CASSLEAGQVYEQYF

j_gene: TRBJ2-5
v_gene: TRBV12-3/TRBV12-4
abundance: few
d_gene: TRBD1
CDR3aa: CASSSWDRAETQYF

j_gene: TRBJ1-5
v_gene: TRBV20-1
abundance: -
d_gene: -
CDR3aa: CSATNTNSNQPQHF

j_gene: TRBJ2-5
v_gene: TRBV5-4
abundance: -
d_gene: TRBD2
CDR3aa: CASSLGTSGKGTQYF

j_gene: TRBJ1-1
v_gene: TRBV7-9
abundance: -
d_gene: -
CDR3aa: CASSFSTAEAFF

j_gene: TRBJ2-2
v_gene: TRBV19
abundance: -
d_gene: TRBD1
CDR3aa: CASSRQGGWTGELFF

j_gene: TRBJ1-2
v_gene: TRBV12-3/TRBV12-4
abundance: -
d_gene: TRBD1
CDR3aa: CASTWTGKGYTF

j_gene: TRBJ2-7
v_gene: TRBV4-2
abundance: few
d_gene: -
CDR3aa: CASSQDRDSYEQYF

j_gene: TRBJ1-6
v_gene: TRBV7-9
abundance: -
d_gene: -
CDR3aa: CASSKGLRDSPLHF

j_gene: TRBJ2-1
v_gene: TRBV7-9
abundance: -
d_gene: -
CDR3aa: CAIDPRAPYNEQFF

j_gene: TRBJ2-3
v_gene: TRBV27
abundance: -
d_gene: TRBD2
CDR3aa: CASLGTSGRGTDTQYF

j_gene: TRBJ2-7
v_gene: TRBV7-8
abundance: few
d_gene: -
CDR3aa: CASSLVGDMYGEQYF

j_gene: TRBJ2-1
v_gene: TRBV5-6
abundance: few
d_gene: -
CDR3aa: CASSLGLRVQHNEQFF

j_gene: TRBJ1-1
v_gene: TRBV7-6
abundance: -
d_gene: -
CDR3aa: CASSLSGFPNTEAFF

j_gene: TRBJ2-5
v_gene: TRBV20-1
abundance: -
d_gene: -
CDR3aa: CSAQVEETQYF

j_gene: TRBJ1-4
v_gene: TRBV4-2
abundance: -
d_gene: TRBD1
CDR3aa: CASSQETGGEKLFF

j_gene: TRBJ2-7
v_gene: TRBV2
abundance: -
d_gene: -
CDR3aa: CASSARKTGLDF

j_gene: TRBJ1-2
v_gene: TRBV11-2
abundance: -
d_gene: TRBD1
CDR3aa: CASSRDRPNYGYTF

j_gene: TRBJ2-4
v_gene: TRBV7-6
abundance: -
d_gene: -
CDR3aa: CASSQDRLLAKNIQYF

j_gene: TRBJ2-7
v_gene: TRBV7-6
abundance: few
d_gene: -
CDR3aa: CASITQGTRGDSYEQYF

j_gene: TRBJ1-2
v_gene: TRBV7-9
abundance: once
d_gene: -
CDR3aa: CASSLGTGVDGYTF

j_gene: TRBJ2-3
v_gene: TRBV4-2
abundance: -
d_gene: TRBD2
CDR3aa: CASSQESLAGSITQYF

j_gene: TRBJ2-7
v_gene: TRBV7-4
abundance: few
d_gene: -
CDR3aa: CASSKQPYEQYF

j_gene: TRBJ2-1
v_gene: TRBV4-1
abundance: -
d_gene: -
CDR3aa: CASSQAPTRSNEQFF

j_gene: TRBJ1-4
v_gene: TRBV7-2
abundance: few
d_gene: -
CDR3aa: CASSPLPGADEKLFF

j_gene: TRBJ2-5
v_gene: TRBV5-4
abundance: -
d_gene: -
CDR3aa: CASSLQGNRQETQYF

j_gene: TRBJ2-7
v_gene: TRBV28
abundance: -
d_gene: TRBD1
CDR3aa: CASSPPRQGPFYEQYF

j_gene: TRBJ1-4
v_gene: TRBV7-2
abundance: few
d_gene: TRBD1
CDR3aa: CASSLAAGQGSEKLFF

j_gene: TRBJ2-7
v_gene: TRBV7-2
abundance: -
d_gene: -
CDR3aa: CASSLVGVGEQYF

j_gene: TRBJ1-5
v_gene: TRBV7-9
abundance: -
d_gene: -
CDR3aa: CASSSYPGTPLGPQHF

j_gene: TRBJ2-7
v_gene: TRBV7-2
abundance: -
d_gene: -
CDR3aa: CASSLRGGGELEQYF

j_gene: TRBJ2-3
v_gene: TRBV4-3
abundance: -
d_gene: TRBD2
CDR3aa: CASSLLSAGGGTQYF

j_gene: TRBJ1-1
v_gene: TRBV6-1
abundance: -
d_gene: -
CDR3aa: CASLSAFF

j_gene: TRBJ2-1
v_gene: TRBV11-2
abundance: -
d_gene: -
CDR3aa: CASSLGVLVRNEQFF

j_gene: TRBJ2-7
v_gene: TRBV15
abundance: few
d_gene: TRBD1
CDR3aa: CATSAGGSMVHEQYF

j_gene: TRBJ1-1
v_gene: TRBV7-9
abundance: -
d_gene: -
CDR3aa: CASSFAGFAEAFF

j_gene: TRBJ2-3
v_gene: TRBV6-6
abundance: -
d_gene: TRBD2
CDR3aa: CASSATSGATDTQYF

j_gene: TRBJ2-1
v_gene: TRBV6-1
abundance: -
d_gene: -
CDR3aa: CASSEGVPNFF

j_gene: TRBJ2-1
v_gene: TRBV11-2
abundance: -
d_gene: TRBD2
CDR3aa: CASTRWGGDNEQFF

j_gene: TRBJ2-7
v_gene: TRBV7-4
abundance: few
d_gene: TRBD2
CDR3aa: CASSSTGTSGRAQILSSYEQYF

j_gene: TRBJ2-7
v_gene: TRBV7-4
abundance: -
d_gene: -
CDR3aa: CASSPDPDTGYEQYF

j_gene: TRBJ2-5
v_gene: TRBV5-6
abundance: -
d_gene: -
CDR3aa: CASSPWRGTEETQYF

j_gene: TRBJ1-4
v_gene: TRBV2
abundance: -
d_gene: -
CDR3aa: CASSEGSGRRIREKLFF

j_gene: TRBJ1-2
v_gene: TRBV18
abundance: few
d_gene: -
CDR3aa: CASSPDPESHYGYTF

j_gene: TRBJ2-4
v_gene: TRBV12-3/TRBV12-4
abundance: few
d_gene: TRBD2
CDR3aa: CASRSGRGNIQYF

j_gene: TRBJ2-5
v_gene: TRBV7-2
abundance: many
d_gene: TRBD2
CDR3aa: CASSLAGGGETQYF

j_gene: TRBJ1-1
v_gene: TRBV12-3/TRBV12-4
abundance: many
d_gene: TRBD1
CDR3aa: CASSLGQDTEAFF

j_gene: TRBJ2-7
v_gene: TRBV6-6
abundance: -
d_gene: TRBD2
CDR3aa: CASIPGGSGTYEQYF

j_gene: TRBJ2-3
v_gene: TRBV7-8
abundance: -
d_gene: TRBD1
CDR3aa: CASSSDRGVTDTQYF

j_gene: TRBJ2-2
v_gene: TRBV7-2
abundance: many
d_gene: -
CDR3aa: CASSLRTAHTGELFF

j_gene: TRBJ1-1
v_gene: TRBV11-3
abundance: -
d_gene: -
CDR3aa: CASSLESSSRAFF

j_gene: TRBJ2-2
v_gene: TRBV19
abundance: few
d_gene: -
CDR3aa: CASNQGPGELFF

j_gene: TRBJ2-1
v_gene: TRBV19
abundance: -
d_gene: TRBD2
CDR3aa: CASSMPGLGPYNEQFF

j_gene: TRBJ2-1
v_gene: TRBV20-1
abundance: -
d_gene: TRBD2
CDR3aa: CSATGRLAGEDEQFF